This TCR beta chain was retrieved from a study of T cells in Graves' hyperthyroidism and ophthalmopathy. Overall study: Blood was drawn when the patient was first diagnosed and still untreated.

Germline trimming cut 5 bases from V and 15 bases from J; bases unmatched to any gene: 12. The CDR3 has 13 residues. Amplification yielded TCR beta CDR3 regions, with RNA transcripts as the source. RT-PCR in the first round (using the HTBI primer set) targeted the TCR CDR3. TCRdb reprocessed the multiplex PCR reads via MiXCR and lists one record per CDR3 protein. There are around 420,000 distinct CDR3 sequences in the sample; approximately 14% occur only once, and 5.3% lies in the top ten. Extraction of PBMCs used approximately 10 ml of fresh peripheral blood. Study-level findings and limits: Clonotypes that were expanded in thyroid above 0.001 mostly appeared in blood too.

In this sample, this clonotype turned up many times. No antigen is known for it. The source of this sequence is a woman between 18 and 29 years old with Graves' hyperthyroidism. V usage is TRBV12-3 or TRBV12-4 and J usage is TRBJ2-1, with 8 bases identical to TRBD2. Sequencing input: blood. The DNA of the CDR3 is TGTGCCAGCAGTATTGGCGGGGGACTAGGTCCGTTCTTC. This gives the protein CASSIGGGLGPFF.